This T cell receptor beta chain was identified in a study of vaccination effects on CD4 cells after COVID-19. The overall study: Post-vaccine samples followed the second dose by a median of 72 days. Study-level results: Marked clonal contraction of infection- and vaccine-induced clones was seen late after vaccination.

Some clones are missing from TCRdb's copy, which holds only in-frame ones; the method was immunoSEQ multiplex PCR. The sample lists tens of thousands of clones, around four fifths occurring once. In this sample, this clone turned up a few times. Antigen unknown. This CDR3 is 13 amino acids long. Germline CDR1 reads KGHDR; CDR2 reads SFDVKD. Deletions cut 7 bases from V and 3 bases from J, with 11 bases between. Antigen-specific CD4+ T cells were first expanded with viral peptide pools by the ViraFEST assay and only then sequenced. Having been cultured for ten to eleven days, the cells underwent CD4+ T cell isolation. Participants completed two doses of the BNT162b2 or mRNA-1273 vaccine. All vaccine recipients tested negative for nucleocapsid antibodies and had never contracted SARS-CoV-2 infection. At days 3 and 7, half of the medium was exchanged for IL-2 medium.

This TCR was recovered from a human donor who received a COVID-19 vaccine. The sample consisted of CD4+ T cells from PBMCs cultured with HCoV-229E spike peptides, taken after COVID-19 vaccination. The genes are TRBV24-1 and TRBJ1-1; a possible D gene is TRBD1 (6 bases). This CDR3 reads CATSRGGYTEAFF. DNA for the CDR3: TGTGCCACCAGCCGGGGGGGCTACACTGAAGCTTTCTTT.